This T cell receptor beta chain came from a study of blood T cell repertoires in COVID-19 (dated by TCRdb to the early 2020s). In the study overall: The collaborator samples originated in the United States, Italy and Spain and spanned the acute and convalescent phases of COVID-19. The prospective study material was composed of cDNA or gDNA derived from T cells, B-cell-depleted T cells, or PBMCs. Subjects who had been exposed to COVID-19, were actively infected with it, or had recovered from it provided the deeply sampled blood TCRbeta repertoires that made up the dataset. The repertoires were released in a freely available public database meant as a resource for research on the immune response to SARS-CoV-2. Samples were obtained from the ongoing ImmuneRACE study (first 160 participants) and from over 1,000 subjects provided by 6 global collaborators. A de-identified subject ID, COVID-19 status, age in years and sex were almost always included in the sample metadata. HLA class I and class II types, where available, came from metadata supplied by the sample provider rather than from assay-based typing.

The immunoSEQ Assay, a bias-controlled multiplex PCR, was used to amplify TCRbeta CDR3 regions from genomic DNA. From the authors' description of their analysis: Within the assay, amplification of reference gene primers was used to estimate how many nucleated cells each sample contained. To quantify the absolute abundance of each unique TCRbeta CDR3 rearrangement, sequence reads were collapsed and filtered. For each sample, productive Simpson clonality was calculated as the square root of Simpson's diversity index over productive rearrangements. TCRdb holds this immuneACCESS table with in-frame rearrangements only. Some clones are missing; in checked studies, unresolved V genes explain under half, and the rest has no known cause. V and J calls and clone size follow that table, whereas D and trimming were derived from the DNA. Within this sample are roughly 320,000 clones, with approximately 90% of them counted one time only. Around 5.8% of the sample is held by the ten biggest clonotypes.

In regard to this clone: Its antigen target is currently unknown. Base qualities are not at hand, and no much larger clone is one base apart.

One collaborating source in Seattle enrolled patients during active infection and followed them longitudinally through the course of disease. Collaborating institutions collected whole blood in K2EDTA tubes following their own protocols. Collaborator samples were shipped for TCRbeta analysis as frozen whole blood, isolated PBMCs, or DNA extracted from either sample type. Findings and caveats that apply to the study as a whole: The amount of clinical and demographic metadata varied by source and participant and was provided uncurated.

The CDR3 contains 11 residues, cysteine and phenylalanine counted. CDR3 DNA only is kept here, 33 bases in frame from base 1. The germline V gene (reference sequence) sets CDR1 to MNHNY and CDR2 to SVGAGI. Deletion took 6 bases off V and 11 bases off J, with a span of 13 bases between the germline ends. The specimen was peripheral blood. This sequence uses TRBV6-6 and TRBJ1-2; the D gene is possibly TRBD1, with 5 bases matching. This clonotype originated in a woman in her forties or fifties with COVID-19, enrolled during active disease. CDR3 region: CASSPVGGYTF. The DNA reads TGTGCCAGCAGCCCGGTGGGGGGTTACACCTTC.